Listed below are T cell receptor beta chains from one sample, sequenced in a study of T cell responses to AZD1222 COVID-19 vaccine. Using immunoSEQ multiplex PCR, the repertoire was profiled, and TCRdb retains in-frame clones only, with some absent. The sample lists more than 95,000 clones, roughly nine tenths occurring once. Sequenced material: peripheral blood, taken on day 0 of AZD1222 vaccination. Receptors were obtained from an adult in good health. CDR3s leave out the opening cysteine and the closing phenylalanine or tryptophan. Each record gives: clone size, V gene, CDR3 protein. Some rows mark clone size as missing; the rest say once, few, many or name a class of expanded clone.

>once|TRBV7-2
ASSLAHDYGNTIY
>NA|TRBV20-1
SAPPAYGYT
>few|TRBV7-2
ASSPYNPPEKLF
>NA|TRBV27
ASSGRGGSYNEQF
>NA|TRBV4-2
ASSQDYRGSRAF
>NA|TRBV9
ASSVGGTGETQY
>NA|TRBV7-3
ASSLGDRLNTEAF
>NA|TRBV7-6
ASSLRPAGTSGNQPQH
>NA|TRBV4-3
ASSQGGQGAAGYT
>NA|TRBV12-5
ASSSSGGSETQY
>NA|TRBV12-3/TRBV12-4
ASSLGGSYEQY
>NA|TRBV4-2
ASSRSSGLAGVTGGDGELF
>few|TRBV19
ASSPSGQGTVGNEKLF
>NA|TRBV12-3/TRBV12-4
ASSLTRQDEY
>once|TRBV3-1/TRBV3-2
ASTQTTGTGGEKLF
>NA|TRBV10-3
AISESDRVSSYEQY
>NA|TRBV29-1
SVRGQENIQY
>NA|TRBV3-1/TRBV3-2
ASSQNLVSGELF
>NA|TRBV4-2
ASSQGETSGRAVF
>NA|TRBV11-2
ASSPFVAFGPTDTQY
>NA|TRBV19
ASSRKQGGWDHTGELF
>NA|TRBV7-9
ASTQGRGGTEAF
>few|TRBV7-9
ASSNRTGVKKTQY
>NA|TRBV5-1
ASSLGTGNEQF
>once|TRBV19
ASSITDRGGRLF
>NA|TRBV9
ASSPRSAGELF
>NA|TRBV7-2
ASSLAGGYSYEQY
>NA|TRBV7-6
ASSLDGNSGNTIY
>NA|TRBV5-1
ASSSGLETGELF
>NA|TRBV29-1
SADLGRVNTEAF
>once|TRBV5-1
ASSPRADQHEQF
>NA|TRBV6-5
ATRPGGATQPQH
>NA|TRBV5-1
ASSLGPGGNTIY
>NA|TRBV6-5
ASKVEYNSPLH
>NA|TRBV7-9
ASSPPLTVQETQY
>NA|TRBV12-1
ASSFAITRDRGLPYT
>NA|TRBV5-1
ASSPGHLKGDYGYT
>NA|TRBV28
ASTLGGAQSYEQY
>NA|TRBV6-5
ASSYLAGGYPDTQY
>NA|TRBV12-3/TRBV12-4
ASSVTTNYGYT
>few|TRBV29-1
SAGSGGEKLF
>NA|TRBV7-9
ASQARGQSPLH
>NA|TRBV7-9
ASSLPNSPLH
>NA|TRBV19
ASTIGGGSHEQY
>NA|TRBV7-8
ASSLGGRSGRTDTQY
>NA|TRBV29-1
SVRTGAYEQY
>NA|TRBV12-3/TRBV12-4
ASSPSGRETQY
>NA|TRBV2
ASSEEGGIEKLF
>NA|TRBV7-9
AVGLAATNTGELF
>NA|TRBV19
ASSIEDRGWNQPQH
>NA|TRBV14
ASSQVVSRAYNEQF
>NA|TRBV6-5
ASSSPGLTNSPLH
>NA|TRBV6-1
ASSEVSGGTGELF
>NA|TRBV7-9
ASSPKAPGGTEAF
>NA|TRBV27
ASSLRPFSGNTIY